This T cell receptor beta chain was documented in a study of cytomegalovirus exposure and HLA in healthy donors (dated by TCRdb to the late 2010s). The study in broad terms: In an earlier analysis of several hundred of the donors, 276 Gb of sequence data and just under 120 million unique TCR beta sequences from roughly 190 million T cells were reported. About 300 gigabases of sequencing data and tens of millions of unique TCR sequences were included in an early release covering around 650 HLA-typed donors. Of the approximately 400 genotyped donors, about 84% fell in the genetic ancestry cluster associated with self-reported Caucasian donors. The study aimed to test whether signatures of past pathogen exposure could be identified by cataloging public T cell receptors. The T cell repertoires of around 730 subjects were profiled by immunosequencing and related to cytomegalovirus serostatus. Along with the roughly 670-subject first cohort, a separate validation cohort of over a hundred different subjects was used. To predict cytomegalovirus infection status, the study brought together high-throughput TCR immunosequencing, statistical association of individual TCRs with disease status, and machine learning. A later analysis re-analyzed previously published TCR beta repertoires from 660 or so donors and added high-resolution HLA genotyping to study TCR occurrence patterns. In the later analysis, no new phenotypic data were used to find candidate immune exposures; instead, reliance was placed on TCR beta sequences and their occurrence across donors. An earlier analysis of 587 of the donors applied high-throughput TCR beta sequencing to assess whether each TCR beta V gene segment acted as functional or pseudogenic. Donor age, sex, ethnicity and CMV serostatus were compiled alongside the repertoire data. A later genetic analysis used genome-wide SNP genotypes for about 60% of the roughly 700 donors, treating that subset as a discovery cohort. All discovery cohort repertoires had been generated on a single sequencing platform. Both class I and class II loci were covered by HLA typing, at four-digit resolution. Typing coverage varied by locus: 629-630 donors for A, B, C, DRB1 and DQB1; some 520 for DQA1; approximately 610 for DPA1; 450 to 480 for DPB1. Because of strong linkage in the cohort, four to six DR-DQ haplotypes were treated as single units for association and clustering. Among approximately 370 genotyped donors of the cohort, an average of about 240,000 unique TCR beta nucleotide sequences was sequenced per donor, of which about 18% were non-productive. General findings and caveats noted by the study authors: This cohort had only TCR beta chains sequenced, and the lack of alpha or paired-chain data limited which features could be detected. According to a later analysis, TCR association rates differed among HLA loci, with DRB1 alleles showing the most associated TCRs and HLA-C alleles showing the fewest. In a later genetic analysis, a missense DCLRE1C variant was associated with V-gene and J-gene trimming of TCR beta chains, and the association was replicated in an independent cohort. Specific HLA alleles were associated with 15,000 to 20,000 TCR beta sequences at a false discovery rate of 0.05 in a later analysis. In a later genetic analysis, fewer N-insertions in productive TCRs were reported among donors in an Asian-associated ancestry cluster than the roughly 670-donor mean. A further reported finding was that TCR beta sequences accurately predicted the HLA-A and HLA-B alleles for most subjects in the first cohort. Immune exposure information for the cohort was limited to CMV serostatus. A few of the identified cytomegalovirus-associated TCR beta chains were confirmed in vitro to be specific for cytomegalovirus antigens. A cluster of highly shared sequence variants was judged likely to represent a technical artifact of the sequencing pipeline. When HLA alleles, especially DR and DQ, strongly co-occurred, attributing TCR associations to individual alleles was difficult. Some IMGT-functional V segments, including TRBV6-2 and TRBV6-3, could not be distinguished by the 87-base-pair reads and were therefore excluded. Most TCR sequences were seen in very few donors, while some public TCRs were found in many individuals. In the study, 150 to 200 TCR beta chains were listed as associated with cytomegalovirus. According to a later analysis, most CMV-associated TCR beta chains appeared to be HLA-restricted, and the HLA associations seemed to be driven largely by CMV exposure. Approximately 16 rarely observed V segments, including chromosome 9 orphons, were excluded from the earlier analysis of about 600 of the donors because counts were too low. Because HLA typing was missing for some donors at each locus, association tests included only the typed subset. According to the authors, the approach could potentially be generalized to other disease states and immunological phenotypes. Broadly in line with IMGT annotations, most TCR beta V segments showed up in productive rearrangements about 87% or about 30% of the time in an earlier analysis of about 500 of the donors. In a later analysis, several top co-occurrence clusters were reported to appear linked to parvovirus B19, influenza, CMV and Epstein-Barr virus. Sequencing depth was assumed to be roughly uniform across donors in the presence/absence analyses, though that assumption may not hold. In a later analysis, HLA-associated TCR beta chains were found to be more clonally expanded and to have lower generation probabilities than equally common non-associated chains. The classifier was reported to diagnose cytomegalovirus status with high specificity and sensitivity in both the original cohort and the validation cohort. Linkage disequilibrium might explain the correlated functional status among segregating V segments, but an unknown experimental factor could not be ruled out.

Libraries were built with the immunoSEQ multiplex PCR assay. The multiplex PCR relied on a mix of 60 forward primers for TCR Vbeta segments and 13 reverse primers for TCR Jbeta segments. The CDR3 region of rearranged TCR beta genes was amplified from genomic DNA by a multiplex PCR assay. The Illumina HiSeq System was used to sequence the amplified TCR beta libraries as 87-base-pair reads. The authors processed their data as follows. In a later analysis, 80 million or so unique TCR beta chains were counted across the approximately 620 repertoires, and roughly 11 million of these chains were shared by at least two donors. Raw reads were error-corrected and collapsed into unique sequences by a nearest-neighbor algorithm in which closely related sequences were merged to remove PCR and sequencing errors. To assign V, D and J gene segments, CDR3 sequences were aligned to IMGT reference sequences. For a sequence to be retained, a match of at least six nucleotides was required to both a V gene segment and a J gene segment. Rearrangements were called productive when the CDR3 lacked stop codons and stayed in frame with V and J; all others were non-productive. CDR3 was defined according to IMGT convention as the region running from the second conserved V-encoded cysteine to the conserved J-encoded phenylalanine. In an earlier analysis of just under 600 of the donors, sequences lacking an unambiguous match to a single V gene segment were excluded. In an earlier analysis of 587 of the donors, a V segment was called functional when productive rearrangements were above 56.7%, and segregating when the standard deviation between donors exceeded 5%. A statistical classification framework was built for diagnosing cytomegalovirus status from the catalog of TCR beta chain sequences. In a later analysis, TCR nucleotide sequences were compared against IMGT/GENE-DB human TR gene sequences so that V and J genes could be assigned. In a later analysis, CDR3 sequences and most-parsimonious VDJ recombination scenarios were assigned using the TCRdist pipeline. In a later analysis, each TCR beta chain was defined by its CDR3 amino acid sequence together with its V-gene family, and reads lacking a unique V-gene family were excluded. A later analysis removed roughly 590 highly shared, low-generation-probability nucleotide sequences to deal with suspected cross-contamination and a sequencing artifact. In a later analysis, a clonal expansion index was calculated for each public chain from normalized within-repertoire ranks of inferred template counts. A later analysis computed generation probabilities with a VDJ recombination model fitted to out-of-frame rearrangements, and checked the results against IGoR. In a later analysis, hypergeometric tests were used to score TCR-TCR, TCR-HLA and TCR-CMV co-occurrence, with a repertoire-size bias correction applied to TCR pairs. False discovery rates were estimated in a later analysis by permuting HLA or CMV assignments 20 times. A later analysis grouped co-occurring TCRs with DBSCAN, adding TCRdist sequence similarity when clustering within HLA-allele-positive subsets. Co-occurrence clustering excluded repertoires with fewer than 30,000 or more than 120,000 public chains, plus five with anomalous nucleotide sharing. The table comes from immuneACCESS by way of TCRdb, which keeps in-frame sequences with V and J called. Part of the clones is missing from these tables; in studies checked, under half for an unresolved V gene and the rest for unknown reasons. V, J and clone size derive from that table, while D and trimming were established from the DNA sequence. The sample records around 180,000 clones, around 85% of which are singletons. The ten largest clones represent 1% of the sample.

The cohort was made up of approximately 670 healthy bone marrow donors. Cohort members were all nominally healthy when sampled, although unrecorded immune exposures were likely present. The donor was CMV seronegative and belonged to the group of around 350 seronegative cohort members. Each donor provided a peripheral blood sample, and peripheral blood mononuclear cells were used for TCR beta sequencing. The Qiagen DNeasy Blood Extraction Kit was used to extract genomic DNA from the blood cell samples. Its CDR3 holds 15 amino acids, cysteine through phenylalanine. Only the CDR3 DNA stays, 45 bases, in frame from base 1. CDR1 and CDR2 are read off the germline V gene as SGHRS and YFSETQ. V and J are trimmed by 0 bases and 4 bases, and the gene matches miss 0 bases of the junction. Turning to this clone: The antigen it binds to is not known. No qualities accompany the bases; no much larger clone lies one base away.

The source material was PBMCs. This sequence uses TRBV5-1 and TRBJ2-2, with 10 middle bases fitting TRBD1. This receptor was obtained from a boy younger than 10 in good health and CMV-seronegative. The DNA sequence is given as TGCGCCAGCAGCTTGGGACAGGGGGCCACCGGGGAGCTGTTTTTT. Translated, it reads CASSLGQGATGELFF.